This T cell receptor (beta chain) emerged from a study of response to subunit inactivated influenza vaccine. This clonotype was seen at least ten times. Each CDR3 protein is one row after TCRdb ran MiXCR on the RT-PCR reads. The sample contains approximately 300,000 distinct CDR3 sequences, around 20% of which appear only once. The CDR3 loop spans 14 amino acids. Germline CDR1 is KGHSH and CDR2 is LQKENI. V trimming: 8 bases; J trimming: 5 bases; junction bases outside the gene matches: 8. The chain has TRBV18 and TRBJ1-4, with 7 bases lining up with TRBD1. The material was PBMCs from blood, obtained about 19 months after vaccination. The sequence was collected from a man between 50 and 70 years old who received an inactivated influenza vaccine. DNA for the CDR3: TGTGCCAGCACGGTACAGGGGACCAATGAAAAACTGTTTTTT. It translates to CASTVQGTNEKLFF.